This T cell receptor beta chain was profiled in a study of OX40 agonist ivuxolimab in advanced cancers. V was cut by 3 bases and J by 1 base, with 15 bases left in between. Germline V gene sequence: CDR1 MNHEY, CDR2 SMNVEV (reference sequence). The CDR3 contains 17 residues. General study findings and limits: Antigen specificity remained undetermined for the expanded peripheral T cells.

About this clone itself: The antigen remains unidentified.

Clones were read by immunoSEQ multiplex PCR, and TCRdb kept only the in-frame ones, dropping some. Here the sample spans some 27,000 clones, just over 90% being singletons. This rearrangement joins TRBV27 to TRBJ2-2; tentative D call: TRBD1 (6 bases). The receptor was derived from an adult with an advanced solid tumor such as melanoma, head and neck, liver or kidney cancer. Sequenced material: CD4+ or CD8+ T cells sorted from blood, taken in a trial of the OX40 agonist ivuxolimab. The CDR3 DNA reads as TGTGCCAGCAGTTTTGAAGGGCAGGGGCTGAACACCGGGGAGCTGTTTTTT. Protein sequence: CASSFEGQGLNTGELFF.